Below, one T cell receptor beta chain is given with its context. No antigen is known for it. The sample belongs to a study of CD8+CD57+ T cells in acquired aplastic anemia. For the study at large: An average of around 3.5 ug of DNA was obtained from sorted CD4+ and CD8+ cells. Healthy donors averaged roughly 11 million reads for CD4+ cells.

Points from the study as a whole: Roughly 30 CD8+ CDR3 sequences occurred in both the patients and the controls. With respect to CD8+ Simpson's diversity, patients and controls did not differ significantly.

Genomic DNA templated the TCR beta VDJ and CDR3 profiling. TCRdb processed the reads anew with MiXCR; each CDR3 protein has one entry. The sample holds about 210,000 distinct CDR3 sequences, 34% seen once. The CDR3 totals 15 residues. Between the trimmed V and J ends, which lost 6 bases and 4 bases, there was a span of 18 bases. Germline CDR1 reads SNHLY; CDR2 reads FYNNEI. The receptor's source is a human donor in good health, serving as a control. This sequence joins TRBV2 and TRBJ1-1; no clear D. Sample: sorted CD4+, CD8+, or CD8+CD57+ T cells (not recorded which) from PBMCs. The CDR3, as DNA: TGTGCCAGCAGCCTCACATACTACGGACGCACTGAAGCTTTCTTT. Translation: CASSLTYYGRTEAFF.